The text below deals with one T cell receptor (beta chain). The protocol was immunoSEQ multiplex PCR, while the TCRdb copy is restricted to in-frame clones and leaves out a portion. The sample consists of under 2,500,000 clones, around 95% of them appearing once. This record belongs to a study of shared clonotypes between healthy human individuals. The CDR3 runs to 12 residues. V was clipped by 6 bases and J by 4 bases, with 11 bases between them. Sample: naive CD4+ T cells sorted from blood. Documented subset: CD45RA+ positively selected. The chain employs TRBV5-3 and TRBJ2-7; D is unclear. TRBV5-3 is an open reading frame whose function is uncertain. The clonotype comes from a man aged 18 to 35 in good health. The CDR3 DNA follows: TGTGCCAGAATCCGAGCCCATTACGAGCAGTACTTC. Encoded protein: CARIRAHYEQYF.